This T cell receptor (beta chain) was profiled in a study of T cell responses to AZD1222 COVID-19 vaccine. This clone was seen once. This table comes from immunoSEQ multiplex PCR, and its TCRdb copy is limited to in-frame clones, with some not included. The sample includes some 84,000 clones, approximately 90% of them seen just once. Trimming stripped 6 bases from V and 5 bases from J, with 16 bases between. CDR1 and CDR2 (germline): LNHDA, SQIVND (reference sequence). This CDR3 region has 14 residues. The chain couples TRBV19 to TRBJ1-1; no definite D call. This receptor was identified in an adult who received the AZD1222 COVID-19 vaccine. The sample in question was peripheral blood, obtained 28 days after the second AZD1222 dose. The CDR3 spells CASRGPGFLTEAFF. The CDR3 DNA reads as TGTGCCAGTAGAGGTCCGGGGTTTCTTACTGAAGCTTTCTTT.